Following are 22 T cell receptor beta chains from one sample sequenced in a study of Ad26.COV2.S vaccination and SARS-CoV-2 variants. The repertoire was sequenced with immunoSEQ multiplex PCR; TCRdb's copy has only in-frame clones and lacks some. The sample lists hundreds of thousands of clones, approximately 88% occurring once. Described treatment: about 20 received Ad26.COV2.S at low or high dose, single or two shots; about 5 received placebo; per-sample allocation not given. Collection of the samples took place on day 63 after the first injection of vaccine or placebo. The sequences come from peripheral blood, collected in a trial of Ad26.COV2.S vaccine versus placebo. Every receptor here comes from a person aged 18-60 years who received the Ad26.COV2.S COVID-19 vaccine or a placebo.

The chain employs TRBV6-1 and TRBJ1-6, with D tentatively TRBD1 (6 bases). The CDR3 spans 16 residues. CDR1 and CDR2 from the germline V gene are MNHNS and SASEGT. Trimming left V 4 bases short and J 2 bases short, with 12 bases between. This CDR3 is CASSVFGQTYNSPLHF. The CDR3 region has the DNA TGTGCCAGCAGTGTATTTGGACAGACCTATAATTCACCCCTCCACTTT.

The genes are TRBV6-5 and TRBJ2-7, with D possibly matching TRBD2 (6 bases). This CDR3 is 14 amino acids long. Germline CDR1 is MNHEY and CDR2 is SVGAGI. Deletions cut 0 bases from V and 3 bases from J, with 9 bases between. This CDR3 reads CASSYSRGVYEQYF. The CDR3 nucleotides read TGTGCCAGCAGTTACTCTCGCGGGGTCTACGAGCAGTACTTC.

The CDR3 is CASNLNSGANVLTF. The DNA for the CDR3 is TGCGCCAGCAACCTTAACTCTGGGGCCAACGTCCTGACTTTC. The chain combines TRBV5-1 with TRBJ2-6; D gene unclear. This CDR3 comprises 14 residues. The germline V gene has CDR1 SGHRS and CDR2 YFSETQ. Trimming stripped 6 bases from V and 0 bases from J, with 7 bases between. The variable domain in full, with the rest retrieved from reference TRBV5-1 and TRBJ2-6, is KAGVTQTPRYLIKTRGQQVTLSCSPISGHRSVSWYQQTPGQGLQFLFEYFSETQRNKGNFPGRFSGRQFSNSRSEMNVSTLELGDSALYLCASNLNSGANVLTFGAGSRLTVL.

The chain uses TRBV7-2 and TRBJ1-1; TRBD1 agrees at 9 bases. There are 14 residues in the CDR3. With V trimmed by 5 bases and J by 1 base, 2 bases remained unmatched. Germline V gene lookup returns CDR1 SGHTA and CDR2 FQGNSA. This chain's CDR3 is CASSGDRANTEAFF. DNA of the CDR3: TGTGCCAGCAGCGGGGACAGGGCGAACACTGAAGCTTTCTTT.

The chain combines TRBV23-1 with TRBJ2-4, with TRBD1 matching 12 bases. TRBV23-1 is sorted into the ORF group, with uncertain function. The V and J ends lost 4 bases and 8 bases, in that order; junction bases with no gene match: 6. The CDR3 is 15 amino acids. The CDR3 protein is CASSRRDRGPDIQYF. The CDR3 coding sequence is TGCGCCAGCAGTCGACGGGACAGGGGGCCGGACATTCAGTACTTC.

The CDR3 loop is CSVVGESSGNTIYF. CDR3 nucleotides: TGCAGCGTTGTCGGGGAAAGCTCTGGAAACACCATATATTTT. The chain employs TRBV29-1 and TRBJ1-3; the D is unclear. V was shortened by 4 bases and J by 0 bases, with 10 bases between the two germline ends. The CDR3 extends over 14 amino acids. Germline V gene sequence: CDR1 SQVTM, CDR2 ANQGSEA.

Notes on this clone: The sample holds other DNA sequences that translate to the same CDR3. This chain joins TRBV12-3 or TRBV12-4 and TRBJ1-2; maybe TRBD1 (5 bases). The CDR3 is 13 amino acids. The V and J ends lost 1 base and 5 bases respectively, with 8 bases between them. The CDR3 coding sequence is TGTGCCAGCAGTTTAGGGGGGGGATATGGCTACACCTTC. Translated, it gives CASSLGGGYGYTF.

Concerning this clone: The sample holds other DNA sequences that translate to the same CDR3. This rearrangement joins TRBV24-1 to TRBJ1-2; 12 nucleotides match TRBD1. V was clipped by 4 bases and J by 3 bases; unmatched bases: 5. The CDR3 contains 16 residues. Germline assignment: CDR1 KGHDR and CDR2 SFDVKD. The DNA for the CDR3 is TGTGCCACCAGTGACCCTGGGACAGGGGGCGACTATGGCTACACCTTC. Translated: CATSDPGTGGDYGYTF.

This chain links TRBV29-1 with TRBJ1-1; D is unclear. CDR1 and CDR2 (germline): SQVTM, ANQGSEA. The length of the CDR3 is 13 residues. Between the trimmed V and J ends, which lost 7 bases and 1 base, there was a span of 13 bases. CDR3 in DNA: TGCAGCGCCTTGAACAGCCGGAACACTGAAGCTTTCTTT. Its protein product is CSALNSRNTEAFF.

The rearrangement joins TRBV6-5 to TRBJ2-7; 12 nucleotides match TRBD2. This CDR3 spans 15 amino acids. Per germline, CDR1 MNHEY and CDR2 SVGAGI. The ends lost 6 bases at V and 2 bases at J; junction bases unmatched: 5. The CDR3 reads CASRLTSGGPYEQYF. The CDR3 region has the DNA TGTGCCAGCAGGCTGACTAGCGGGGGACCCTACGAGCAGTACTTC.

The genes are TRBV7-8 and TRBJ2-1; TRBD1 is a possible D gene (7 bases). V was pared by 4 bases and J by 4 bases, with 20 bases between. Per the germline V gene, CDR1 is SGHVS and CDR2 is FQNEAQ. The CDR3 length is 17 residues. The CDR3 region has the DNA TGTGCCAGCAGCTCCGTGGGAGGAGGGGGCGCTTACAATGAGCAGTTCTTC. The encoded protein is CASSSVGGGGAYNEQFF.

V is TRBV6-2 or TRBV6-3 and J is TRBJ2-1; 16 positions match TRBD2. CDR3 size: 19 residues. Germline trimming cut 0 bases from V and 6 bases from J; bases unmatched to any gene: 8. The V gene's germline CDR1 is MNHEY and CDR2 SVGEGT. The CDR3 bases are TGTGCCAGCAGTTACTCGAGGCCGGGACTAGCGGGAGGGGGCAATGAGCAGTTCTTC. It translates to CASSYSRPGLAGGGNEQFF.

This chain connects TRBV27 to TRBJ2-2, with 12 positions matching TRBD2. Germline CDR1 is MNHEY and CDR2 is SMNVEV (reference sequence). This CDR3 region has 19 residues. The junction had 19 bases not matched to a gene; V was cut back by 10 bases and J by 4 bases. CDR3 sequence reads: CATGRPGLAGGPGTGELFF. In nucleotides, the CDR3 is TGTGCCACCGGTCGCCCCGGGCTAGCGGGAGGGCCGGGCACCGGGGAGCTGTTTTTT.

The chain recombines TRBV29-1 with TRBJ1-2; TRBD1 aligns across 12 bases. The CDR3 is 15 residues long. V lost 5 bases to trimming and J lost 8 bases; unmatched junction nucleotides: 12. The germline V gene encodes CDR1 SQVTM and CDR2 ANQGSEA. The CDR3 sequence: CSVYVGGQGAQGYTF. CDR3 nucleotides: TGCAGCGTTTATGTGGGGGGACAGGGGGCGCAAGGCTACACCTTC.

This chain uses TRBV10-2 with TRBJ2-5; no clear D. There are 14 residues in the CDR3. V was pared by 7 bases and J by 6 bases, with 18 bases between. CDR1 WSHSY and CDR2 SAAADI come from the germline V gene. CDR3 in amino acids: CASTGVDLQKTQYF. Here the CDR3 DNA reads TGCGCCAGCACCGGTGTAGACCTTCAAAAGACCCAGTACTTC.

The rearrangement links TRBV7-2 to TRBJ2-7, with TRBD2 matching over 7 bases. CDR1 SGHTA and CDR2 FQGNSA come from the germline V gene. The V segment lost 1 base and the J segment 9 bases; nucleotides outside the gene matches: 12. The CDR3 totals 15 residues. CDR3 amino acids: CASSLDSPGGVRQYF. CDR3 nucleotides: TGTGCCAGCAGCTTAGATTCCCCGGGGGGAGTGAGGCAGTACTTC.

This chain connects TRBV24-1 to TRBJ2-2, with unresolved D. This CDR3 is built from 14 residues. Trimming took off 4 bases at V and 5 bases at J, with 10 bases between the two ends. Germline values: CDR1 KGHDR, CDR2 SFDVKD. CDR3 loop: CATSDTGGTGELFF. The CDR3 nucleotides are TGTGCCACCAGTGACACCGGTGGAACCGGGGAGCTGTTTTTT.

The genes are TRBV19 and TRBJ2-3, with TRBD2 matching over 11 bases. V shed 11 bases and J 5 bases; nucleotides not matched to a gene: 15. The CDR3 runs to 16 residues. Germline V CDR1 and CDR2: LNHDA, SQIVND (reference sequence). The CDR3 spells CAVRASGRPDGDTQYF. The CDR3 nucleotides read TGTGCCGTTCGGGCTAGCGGGAGGCCGGACGGAGATACGCAGTATTTT.

This clone was detected a few times. Other DNA sequences from this sample encode an identical CDR3 as well. V usage is TRBV7-9 and J usage is TRBJ2-7, with unresolved D. Germline-derived CDR1 and CDR2 are SEHNR and FQNEAQ (reference sequence). CDR3 length: 14 residues. The V end was cut by 1 base, the J end by 2 bases, with 9 bases between. CDR3 DNA: TGTGCCAGCAGCTTAGGGCAGCCAACCTACGAGCAGTACTTC. Translating it yields CASSLGQPTYEQYF.

On this clone: The same CDR3 can be traced to other DNA sequences in this sample. J is TRBJ2-5 and V is TRBV7-2; no definite D call. Germline CDR1 and CDR2: SGHTA and FQGNSA. This CDR3 has 12 residues. Trimming removed 1 base from V and 2 bases from J, with 2 bases in between. CDR3 DNA: TGTGCCAGCAGCTTAGGGCAAGAGACCCAGTACTTC. Amino acids: CASSLGQETQYF.

The CDR3 loop reads CATQDRPTYEQYF. The CDR3 DNA is TGTGCCACACAGGACAGGCCAACCTACGAGCAGTACTTC. The chain employs TRBV19 and TRBJ2-7; 7 nucleotides line up with TRBD1. Losses at the gene ends were 10 bases for V and 2 bases for J; bases not matched to a gene: 8. The germline gives CDR1 LNHDA, CDR2 SQIVND (reference sequence). The CDR3 length is 13 residues. Full variable domain (rest looked up from reference TRBV19 and TRBJ2-7): DGGITQSPKYLFRKEGQNVTLSCEQNLNHDAMYWYRQDPGQGLRLIYYSQIVNDFQKGDIAEGYSVSREKKESFPLTVTSAQKNPTAFYLCATQDRPTYEQYFGPGTRLTVT.

In the case of this clone: This sample includes further DNA sequences coding for the same CDR3. CDR3 loop: CASSIEALGNTEAFF. DNA of the CDR3: TGTGCCAGTAGTATAGAAGCTTTGGGGAACACTGAAGCTTTCTTT. The gene calls are TRBV19 and TRBJ1-1, with D uncertain. Germline V gene lookup returns CDR1 LNHDA and CDR2 SQIVND (reference sequence). The CDR3 extends over 15 amino acids. Trimming stripped 0 bases from V and 1 base from J, with 9 bases between. Combining the CDR3 with reference TRBV19 and TRBJ1-1 gives the whole variable domain DGGITQSPKYLFRKEGQNVTLSCEQNLNHDAMYWYRQDPGQGLRLIYYSQIVNDFQKGDIAEGYSVSREKKESFPLTVTSAQKNPTAFYLCASSIEALGNTEAFFGQGTRLTVV.